This entry is about one TCR beta chain. For TCRbeta, the library was prepared with unique molecular identifiers. TCRdb recomputed calls from the PCR reads with MiXCR, one row per CDR3 protein. The sample carries about 340,000 distinct CDR3 sequences, about an eighth recorded once. These data are taken from a study of T-cell reconstitution after alpha-beta-depleted transplantation in children. J lost 4 bases, V lost 5 bases, and 7 bases had no gene match. The germline V gene has CDR1 SQVTM and CDR2 ANQGSEA. The CDR3 length is 15 residues. This specimen consisted of PBMCs, obtained from the stem cell graft. The chain combines TRBV29-1 with TRBJ2-5; 13 nucleotides match TRBD2. The origin of this receptor is a human donor who donated a stem cell graft to a child with Fanconi anemia. This CDR3 reads CSVRLAGGLGETQYF. The DNA of the CDR3 is TGCAGCGTTCGACTAGCGGGGGGATTGGGAGAGACCCAGTACTTC.